A single sample is the source of the 12 T cell receptor beta chains below, sequenced in a study of human T cells and chemical hapten exposure. Each CDR3 protein gets one entry after TCRdb re-called the RACE reads with MiXCR. The table lists 99,000 or so distinct CDR3 sequences, 34% of them singletons. Stated time point: patch test 3, about 24 weeks after DPC sensitization. Regarding treatment: therapeutic diphenylcyclopropenone sensitization with weekly scalp DPC. Here the sequenced sample was whole blood, taken in connection with sensitization to the hapten diphenylcyclopropenone (DPC). The receptors come from a middle-aged man with alopecia areata. Some clones in this sample may be carry-over from other donors' samples.

The chain is built from TRBV24-1 and TRBJ1-1, with D tentatively TRBD1 (6 bases). Trimming shortened V by 7 bases and J by 1 base, and 6 bases separated the two germline ends. CDR1 KGHDR and CDR2 SFDVKD come from the germline V gene. This CDR3 contains 12 residues. DNA for the CDR3: TGTGCCACCAGGGGACAGAACACTGAAGCTTTCTTT. Translation gives CATRGQNTEAFF.

In its sample, this clonotype was seen a few times. The chain couples TRBV27 to TRBJ2-6, with D perhaps TRBD1 (6 bases). Per the germline V gene, CDR1 is MNHEY and CDR2 is SMNVEV (reference sequence). V lost 5 bases, J lost 2 bases, and 10 bases lay in between. This CDR3 comprises 15 residues. The CDR3 region is CASSVRGPGANVLTF. In DNA, the CDR3 is TGTGCCAGCAGTGTCAGGGGTCCTGGGGCCAACGTCCTGACTTTC.

V and J are TRBV5-1 and TRBJ1-6, with D possibly TRBD1 on 6 matching bases. The V gene's germline CDR1 is SGHRS and CDR2 YFSETQ. V lost 4 bases and J lost 7, with 15 bases in between. The CDR3 is 15 amino acids. This CDR3 reads CASSGGQAGNSPLHF. CDR3 nucleotides: TGCGCCAGCAGCGGGGGACAAGCGGGAAATTCACCCCTCCACTTT.

This clonotype came up a few times. The chain uses TRBV28 and TRBJ2-7; 9 bases fit TRBD1. Germline CDR1 reads MDHEN; CDR2 reads SYDVKM. This CDR3 spans 13 amino acids. Unmatched junction bases numbered 11, after V lost 6 bases and J lost 11 bases. The CDR3 loop reads CASRPPGQGPKYF. The CDR3, as DNA: TGTGCCAGCAGGCCCCCGGGACAGGGTCCTAAGTACTTC.

V usage is TRBV30 and J usage is TRBJ1-6; 8 bases are a match to TRBD1. The CDR3 covers 12 residues. Germline CDR1 and CDR2: GTSNPN and SVGIG (reference sequence). Trimming cost V 5 bases and J 10 bases; bases outside gene matches: 4. The CDR3 is CAWGQGGSPLHF. The CDR3 region has the DNA TGTGCCTGGGGACAGGGTGGATCACCCCTCCACTTT.

The V and J genes are TRBV12-3 or TRBV12-4 and TRBJ2-3; 9 bases map to TRBD1. V was clipped by 6 bases and J by 1 base; unmatched bases: 5. The CDR3 is 15 amino acids. As DNA, the CDR3 is TGTGCCAGCAGGAGTCGGGACAGGGGCACAGATACGCAGTATTTT. This translates into CASRSRDRGTDTQYF.

The CDR3 nucleotides are TGTGCCAGTCAGGGACGAGAGACCCAGTACTTC. The encoded protein is CASQGRETQYF. This sequence joins TRBV6-5 and TRBJ2-5; perhaps D is TRBD1 or TRBD2 (5 bases each). The germline CDR1 and CDR2 sequences are MNHEY and SVGAGI. Trimming left V 9 bases short and J 4 bases short, with 9 bases between. The CDR3 runs 11 residues.

The chain links TRBV27 to TRBJ2-6; D is unresolved. This CDR3 is 17 amino acids long. Germline V lookup: CDR1 MNHEY, CDR2 SMNVEV (reference sequence). V gave up 1 base and J gave up 0 bases, with 10 bases separating them. CDR3 DNA: TGTGCCAGCAGTTTATTGGGTTTAACCTCTGGGGCCAACGTCCTGACTTTC. The encoded protein is CASSLLGLTSGANVLTF.

The chain links TRBV20-1 to TRBJ2-7; 8 bases align to TRBD2. V shed 0 bases, J shed 0 bases, and the junction held 4 bases outside the gene matches. Germline loops: CDR1 DFQATT, CDR2 SNEGSKA (reference sequence). The CDR3 is 15 residues long. CDR3 nucleotide sequence: TGCAGTGCTAGAGATCCCAGCGGGAGCTCCTACGAGCAGTACTTC. Translating it yields CSARDPSGSSYEQYF.

The chain recombines TRBV6-6 with TRBJ2-1; 13 bases match TRBD2. The J segment lost 0 bases and the V segment lost 5 bases, leaving 4 bases of the junction unmatched. Germline lookup yields CDR1 MNHNY and CDR2 SVGAGI (reference sequence). The CDR3 sequence is 17 residues long. The CDR3: CASSLRTSGSSYNEQFF. CDR3 coding DNA: TGTGCCAGCAGTCTCAGGACTAGCGGGAGCTCCTACAATGAGCAGTTCTTC.

V usage is TRBV15 and J usage is TRBJ2-3, with 13 positions matching TRBD2. The germline V gene has CDR1 LNHNV and CDR2 YYDKDF (reference sequence). Trimming took 1 base from V and 4 from J; bases not matched to a gene: 2. This CDR3 has 16 residues. The CDR3 coding sequence is TGTGCCACCAGCAGAGGGGGACTAGCGGGACCAGATACGCAGTATTTT. This gives the protein CATSRGGLAGPDTQYF.

This clonotype was seen a few times. The chain links TRBV9 to TRBJ2-3, with D hard to call. The germline V gene has CDR1 SGDLS and CDR2 YYNGEE. This CDR3 region has 15 residues. V shed 4 bases and J shed 1 base, with 13 bases lying between them. For the CDR3, the DNA is TGTGCCAGCAGCCCATCCGTTGGTCGCACAGATACGCAGTATTTT. Translation: CASSPSVGRTDTQYF. Based on the CDR3 plus reference TRBV9 and TRBJ2-3, the full variable domain is DSGVTQTPKHLITATGQRVTLRCSPRSGDLSVYWYQQSLDQGLQFLIQYYNGEERAKGNILERFSAQQFPDLHSELNLSSLELGDSALYFCASSPSVGRTDTQYFGPGTRLTVL.